This is a list of T cell receptor beta chains from one sample in a study of blood T cell repertoires in COVID-19. Only in-frame clones appear in the TCRdb table, and some are missing; sequencing was by immunoSEQ multiplex PCR. The sample lists 90,000 to 150,000 clones; around 82% were seen once. Sequenced material: peripheral blood. Every receptor here comes from a human donor in a cohort sampled during active COVID-19. Both conserved end residues are part of each CDR3. The order of the fields is J gene, CDR3 length, V gene, D gene, clone size, CDR3 protein, CDR3 DNA. The D gene is left open where the match is weak. Rows give clone size only sometimes, using once, few, many, or a class for an expanded clone.

J gene: TRBJ1-6
CDR3 length: 15
V gene: TRBV28
D gene: NA
clone size: NA
CDR3 protein: CASTPGQGGNSPLHF
CDR3 DNA: TGTGCCAGCACCCCCGGGCAGGGTGGGAATTCACCCCTCCACTTT

J gene: TRBJ1-3
CDR3 length: 16
V gene: TRBV4-3
D gene: NA
clone size: once
CDR3 protein: CASSQDQGVSGNTIYF
CDR3 DNA: TGCGCCAGCAGCCAAGACCAGGGTGTCTCTGGAAACACCATATATTTT

J gene: TRBJ1-2
CDR3 length: 15
V gene: TRBV7-9
D gene: NA
clone size: NA
CDR3 protein: CASSSGPIRTYGYTF
CDR3 DNA: TGTGCCAGCAGCTCTGGGCCGATTAGAACCTATGGCTACACCTTC

J gene: TRBJ1-1
CDR3 length: 18
V gene: TRBV2
D gene: NA
clone size: few
CDR3 protein: CASQPGHLIPKRGTEAFF
CDR3 DNA: TGTGCCAGCCAACCGGGACATCTTATCCCTAAGAGGGGCACTGAAGCTTTCTTT

J gene: TRBJ1-1
CDR3 length: 15
V gene: TRBV5-1
D gene: NA
clone size: NA
CDR3 protein: CASSLAGVENTEAFF
CDR3 DNA: TGCGCCAGCAGCTTAGCAGGGGTTGAGAACACTGAAGCTTTCTTT

J gene: TRBJ1-2
CDR3 length: 14
V gene: TRBV7-2
D gene: TRBD1
clone size: NA
CDR3 protein: CASRQGQGNYGYTF
CDR3 DNA: TGTGCCAGCAGACAAGGACAGGGGAACTATGGCTACACCTTC

J gene: TRBJ1-4
CDR3 length: 18
V gene: TRBV7-9
D gene: NA
clone size: NA
CDR3 protein: CASSLSSAGVGENEKLFF
CDR3 DNA: TGTGCCAGCAGCTTAAGTTCGGCGGGGGTCGGAGAAAATGAAAAACTGTTTTTT

J gene: TRBJ1-2
CDR3 length: 13
V gene: TRBV2
D gene: TRBD1
clone size: few
CDR3 protein: CAITLQGNYGYTF
CDR3 DNA: TGTGCCATCACGTTACAGGGGAACTATGGCTACACCTTC

J gene: TRBJ2-5
CDR3 length: 13
V gene: TRBV5-1
D gene: NA
clone size: NA
CDR3 protein: CASSLTVRETQYF
CDR3 DNA: TGCGCCAGCAGCTTGACCGTTCGGGAGACCCAGTACTTC

J gene: TRBJ2-7
CDR3 length: 16
V gene: TRBV2
D gene: NA
clone size: once
CDR3 protein: CASSAGIWVGFGEQYF
CDR3 DNA: TGTGCCAGCAGTGCAGGGATCTGGGTTGGATTTGGCGAGCAGTACTTC

J gene: TRBJ2-7
CDR3 length: 14
V gene: TRBV10-3
D gene: TRBD1
clone size: NA
CDR3 protein: CAISAGDRGGEQYF
CDR3 DNA: TGTGCCATCAGTGCCGGGGACAGGGGAGGCGAGCAGTACTTC

J gene: TRBJ2-1
CDR3 length: 15
V gene: TRBV18
D gene: TRBD2
clone size: NA
CDR3 protein: CASSPLAGEGVEQFF
CDR3 DNA: TGTGCCAGCTCACCCTTAGCGGGGGAGGGGGTTGAGCAGTTCTTC

J gene: TRBJ1-1
CDR3 length: 15
V gene: TRBV6-5
D gene: NA
clone size: NA
CDR3 protein: CASSYSPSSGGEAFF
CDR3 DNA: TGTGCCAGCAGTTACTCGCCGAGTTCTGGAGGGGAAGCTTTCTTT

J gene: TRBJ2-3
CDR3 length: 18
V gene: TRBV4-1
D gene: NA
clone size: NA
CDR3 protein: CASSQGISSQGGTDTQYF
CDR3 DNA: TGCGCCAGCAGCCAAGGAATTAGTAGCCAAGGGGGCACAGATACGCAGTATTTT

J gene: TRBJ1-1
CDR3 length: 15
V gene: TRBV7-9
D gene: TRBD1
clone size: NA
CDR3 protein: CASSPGRGANTEAFF
CDR3 DNA: TGTGCCAGCAGCCCCGGCAGGGGGGCGAACACTGAAGCTTTCTTT

J gene: TRBJ2-1
CDR3 length: 17
V gene: TRBV3-1/TRBV3-2
D gene: NA
clone size: NA
CDR3 protein: CASSLRSGGRSYNEQFF
CDR3 DNA: TGTGCCAGCAGCCTCCGCTCCGGGGGGCGCTCCTACAATGAGCAGTTCTTC

J gene: TRBJ2-5
CDR3 length: 12
V gene: TRBV7-8
D gene: NA
clone size: once
CDR3 protein: CASSPARETQYF
CDR3 DNA: TGTGCCAGCAGCCCCGCCCGGGAGACCCAGTACTTC

J gene: TRBJ2-3
CDR3 length: 14
V gene: TRBV5-1
D gene: TRBD2
clone size: NA
CDR3 protein: CASSALAGADTQYF
CDR3 DNA: TGCGCCAGCAGCGCTCTAGCGGGAGCAGATACGCAGTATTTT

J gene: TRBJ1-2
CDR3 length: 14
V gene: TRBV4-2
D gene: TRBD1
clone size: NA
CDR3 protein: CASSQTGQLYGYTF
CDR3 DNA: TGTGCCAGCAGCCAAACGGGACAGCTCTATGGCTACACCTTC

J gene: TRBJ2-2
CDR3 length: 13
V gene: TRBV5-4
D gene: NA
clone size: NA
CDR3 protein: CASSPFSTGELFF
CDR3 DNA: TGTGCCAGCAGCCCCTTTAGCACCGGGGAGCTGTTTTTT

J gene: TRBJ2-7
CDR3 length: 15
V gene: TRBV5-1
D gene: TRBD1
clone size: NA
CDR3 protein: CASSLEGQGIHEQYF
CDR3 DNA: TGCGCCAGCAGCTTGGAGGGACAGGGGATCCACGAGCAGTACTTC

J gene: TRBJ1-2
CDR3 length: 17
V gene: TRBV4-3
D gene: TRBD1
clone size: NA
CDR3 protein: CASSQDGGTGGAYGYTF
CDR3 DNA: TGCGCCAGCAGCCAAGACGGCGGGACAGGGGGAGCCTATGGCTACACCTTC

J gene: TRBJ2-7
CDR3 length: 14
V gene: TRBV10-3
D gene: NA
clone size: NA
CDR3 protein: CAISGDGGRDEQYF
CDR3 DNA: TGTGCCATCAGTGGAGACGGGGGACGAGACGAGCAGTACTTC

J gene: TRBJ1-2
CDR3 length: 14
V gene: TRBV5-4
D gene: TRBD1
clone size: NA
CDR3 protein: CASSLPQGAGGYTF
CDR3 DNA: TGTGCCAGCAGCTTGCCTCAGGGGGCGGGTGGCTACACCTTC

J gene: TRBJ1-4
CDR3 length: 14
V gene: TRBV28
D gene: NA
clone size: NA
CDR3 protein: CASSPGLSNEKLFF
CDR3 DNA: TGTGCCAGCAGTCCAGGACTGTCTAATGAAAAACTGTTTTTT

J gene: TRBJ2-4
CDR3 length: 18
V gene: TRBV6-6
D gene: TRBD2
clone size: NA
CDR3 protein: CASSPQAGDLTAKNIQYF
CDR3 DNA: TGTGCCAGCAGTCCTCAAGCGGGGGACCTCACAGCCAAAAACATTCAGTACTTC

J gene: TRBJ1-6
CDR3 length: 14
V gene: TRBV5-1
D gene: NA
clone size: NA
CDR3 protein: CASSSSQYNSPLHF
CDR3 DNA: TGCGCCAGCAGCTCTTCACAGTATAATTCACCCCTCCACTTT

J gene: TRBJ2-2
CDR3 length: 15
V gene: TRBV4-2
D gene: NA
clone size: few
CDR3 protein: CASRRRALNTGELFF
CDR3 DNA: TGTGCCAGCAGAAGGCGGGCTCTGAACACCGGGGAGCTGTTTTTT

J gene: TRBJ2-3
CDR3 length: 12
V gene: TRBV12-3/TRBV12-4
D gene: NA
clone size: NA
CDR3 protein: CASRSSTDTQYF
CDR3 DNA: TGTGCCAGCAGGTCTAGCACAGATACGCAGTATTTT

J gene: TRBJ2-3
CDR3 length: 18
V gene: TRBV3-1/TRBV3-2
D gene: NA
clone size: NA
CDR3 protein: CASSQEEDNRDGTDTQYF
CDR3 DNA: TGTGCCAGCAGCCAAGAGGAAGATAACAGGGACGGCACAGATACGCAGTATTTT

J gene: TRBJ1-5
CDR3 length: 16
V gene: TRBV19
D gene: NA
clone size: NA
CDR3 protein: CASSMVGGSVSQPQHF
CDR3 DNA: TGTGCCAGTAGTATGGTCGGGGGGTCAGTAAGTCAGCCCCAGCATTTT

J gene: TRBJ1-2
CDR3 length: 14
V gene: TRBV11-3
D gene: NA
clone size: few
CDR3 protein: CATRSLEGGYGYTF
CDR3 DNA: TGTGCCACCCGTTCTTTGGAGGGAGGCTATGGCTACACCTTC

J gene: TRBJ1-5
CDR3 length: 15
V gene: TRBV19
D gene: NA
clone size: NA
CDR3 protein: CASKVDGGGNQPQHF
CDR3 DNA: TGTGCCAGTAAGGTGGACGGCGGGGGCAATCAGCCCCAGCATTTT

J gene: TRBJ1-5
CDR3 length: 15
V gene: TRBV19
D gene: TRBD1
clone size: once
CDR3 protein: CASSQRQGLNQPQHF
CDR3 DNA: TGTGCCAGTAGTCAGAGACAGGGACTCAATCAGCCCCAGCATTTT

J gene: TRBJ2-1
CDR3 length: 15
V gene: TRBV5-1
D gene: NA
clone size: NA
CDR3 protein: CASSRRESSYNEQFF
CDR3 DNA: TGCGCCAGCAGCCGGAGGGAAAGCTCCTACAATGAGCAGTTCTTC

J gene: TRBJ1-5
CDR3 length: 17
V gene: TRBV6-2/TRBV6-3
D gene: TRBD1
clone size: few
CDR3 protein: CASSQRGTDRGIRSQHF
CDR3 DNA: TGTGCCAGCAGTCAGCGGGGCACCGACAGGGGGATTCGGTCCCAGCATTTT

J gene: TRBJ2-5
CDR3 length: 17
V gene: TRBV7-9
D gene: NA
clone size: NA
CDR3 protein: CASSSFAGGQGGETQYF
CDR3 DNA: TGTGCCAGCAGCTCATTTGCGGGGGGACAGGGCGGAGAGACCCAGTACTTC

J gene: TRBJ1-5
CDR3 length: 13
V gene: TRBV6-1
D gene: NA
clone size: NA
CDR3 protein: CASSDIGDQPQHF
CDR3 DNA: TGTGCCAGCAGTGATATCGGGGATCAGCCCCAGCATTTT

J gene: TRBJ2-5
CDR3 length: 14
V gene: TRBV27
D gene: TRBD1
clone size: NA
CDR3 protein: CASSRDRGWETQYF
CDR3 DNA: TGTGCCAGCAGTAGAGACAGGGGATGGGAGACCCAGTACTTC

J gene: TRBJ2-3
CDR3 length: 15
V gene: TRBV11-3
D gene: TRBD2
clone size: NA
CDR3 protein: CASSSGLADTDTQYF
CDR3 DNA: TGTGCCAGCAGCTCGGGACTAGCGGACACAGATACGCAGTATTTT

J gene: TRBJ1-5
CDR3 length: 14
V gene: TRBV6-5
D gene: NA
clone size: NA
CDR3 protein: CASSYRGGDQPQHF
CDR3 DNA: TGTGCCAGCAGTTACAGAGGGGGTGATCAGCCCCAGCATTTT

J gene: TRBJ2-1
CDR3 length: 16
V gene: TRBV11-2
D gene: NA
clone size: NA
CDR3 protein: CASSFRRGAFYNEQFF
CDR3 DNA: TGTGCCAGCAGTTTCCGGCGGGGAGCGTTCTACAATGAGCAGTTCTTC

J gene: TRBJ2-3
CDR3 length: 14
V gene: TRBV7-2
D gene: TRBD2
clone size: NA
CDR3 protein: CASSLGGKRDTQYF
CDR3 DNA: TGTGCCAGCAGCCTGGGGGGGAAAAGAGATACGCAGTATTTT

J gene: TRBJ2-7
CDR3 length: 15
V gene: TRBV2
D gene: TRBD2
clone size: NA
CDR3 protein: CASSGGTGRPPEQYF
CDR3 DNA: TGTGCCAGCAGCGGGGGGACTGGCCGACCTCCCGAGCAGTACTTC

J gene: TRBJ1-2
CDR3 length: 14
V gene: TRBV28
D gene: TRBD1
clone size: NA
CDR3 protein: CASSSDRAGYGYTF
CDR3 DNA: TGTGCCAGCAGTTCCGACAGGGCCGGCTATGGCTACACCTTC

J gene: TRBJ1-4
CDR3 length: 13
V gene: TRBV18
D gene: NA
clone size: NA
CDR3 protein: CASSPFLEEKLFF
CDR3 DNA: TGTGCCAGCTCACCATTTCTGGAGGAAAAACTGTTTTTT

J gene: TRBJ1-5
CDR3 length: 14
V gene: TRBV28
D gene: NA
clone size: NA
CDR3 protein: CASSFQAGGQPQHF
CDR3 DNA: TGTGCCAGCAGTTTCCAAGCGGGGGGGCAGCCCCAGCATTTT

J gene: TRBJ2-7
CDR3 length: 16
V gene: TRBV11-3
D gene: NA
clone size: NA
CDR3 protein: CASSLGLWTVVYEQYF
CDR3 DNA: TGTGCCAGCAGCTTAGGATTATGGACAGTGGTCTACGAGCAGTACTTC

J gene: TRBJ1-5
CDR3 length: 14
V gene: TRBV28
D gene: TRBD1
clone size: NA
CDR3 protein: CASMQGVANQPQHF
CDR3 DNA: TGTGCCAGCATGCAGGGGGTGGCCAATCAGCCCCAGCATTTT

J gene: TRBJ1-6
CDR3 length: 14
V gene: TRBV28
D gene: NA
clone size: few
CDR3 protein: CASSLQIQSSPLHF
CDR3 DNA: TGTGCCAGCAGTTTACAGATACAGTCTTCACCCCTCCACTTT

J gene: TRBJ2-5
CDR3 length: 15
V gene: TRBV9
D gene: NA
clone size: NA
CDR3 protein: CASSVASGVYETQYF
CDR3 DNA: TGTGCCAGCAGCGTAGCCTCAGGGGTTTACGAGACCCAGTACTTC

J gene: TRBJ2-5
CDR3 length: 13
V gene: TRBV27
D gene: NA
clone size: NA
CDR3 protein: CASSASWGDGQYF
CDR3 DNA: TGTGCCAGCAGCGCCAGCTGGGGGGACGGCCAGTACTTC

J gene: TRBJ1-3
CDR3 length: 15
V gene: TRBV6-5
D gene: TRBD1
clone size: NA
CDR3 protein: CASNTGQGPGNTIYF
CDR3 DNA: TGTGCCAGCAATACGGGACAGGGGCCAGGAAACACCATATATTTT

J gene: TRBJ2-3
CDR3 length: 15
V gene: TRBV2
D gene: NA
clone size: NA
CDR3 protein: CASSVRRGTTDTQYF
CDR3 DNA: TGTGCCAGCAGTGTAAGGCGGGGCACTACAGATACGCAGTATTTT

J gene: TRBJ1-5
CDR3 length: 13
V gene: TRBV21-1
D gene: NA
clone size: NA
CDR3 protein: CASSINRGVHQHF
CDR3 DNA: TGTGCCAGCAGCATAAACAGGGGGGTACACCAGCATTTT